These 25 T cell receptor beta chains came from one sample sequenced in a study of T cells in narcolepsy. Using immunoSEQ multiplex PCR, the repertoire was profiled, and TCRdb retains in-frame clones only, with some absent. This table has fewer than 25,000 clones, about 86% appearing once. Sequenced input: memory (CD45RA-) CD4+ T cells from blood. Receptors were obtained from a human donor in good health.

The chain carries TRBV21-1 and TRBJ1-5; the table gives TRBD1 as D, unverified against the DNA. TRBV21-1 is classified as a pseudogene. The CDR3 sequence is 14 residues long. CDR3 protein: CATGTGYSNQPQHF. CDR3 DNA: TGTGCCACCGGGACAGGGTATAGCAATCAGCCCCAGCATTTT.

The chain combines TRBV5-1 with TRBJ1-4; 8 bases map to TRBD1. V gave up 1 base and J gave up 5 bases; unmatched junction bases: 7. Germline V gives CDR1 SGHRS, CDR2 YFSETQ. The CDR3 length is 16 residues. The CDR3 nucleotides are TGCGCCAGCAGCTTGTCAACAGGGGGTGGAAATGAAAAACTGTTTTTT. The encoded protein is CASSLSTGGGNEKLFF. Filled out from reference TRBV5-1 and TRBJ1-4, the complete variable domain reads KAGVTQTPRYLIKTRGQQVTLSCSPISGHRSVSWYQQTPGQGLQFLFEYFSETQRNKGNFPGRFSGRQFSNSRSEMNVSTLELGDSALYLCASSLSTGGGNEKLFFGSGTQLSVL.

The CDR3 protein is CASKVGVAKETQYF. In DNA, the CDR3 is TGCGCCAGCAAGGTTGGGGTAGCAAAAGAGACCCAGTACTTC. The V call is TRBV5-1, the J call TRBJ2-5; no reliable D call. The CDR3 is 14 amino acids. Trimming took off 6 bases at V and 3 bases at J, with 15 bases between the two ends. Germline V gene lookup returns CDR1 SGHRS and CDR2 YFSETQ. Full variable domain (rest looked up from reference TRBV5-1 and TRBJ2-5): KAGVTQTPRYLIKTRGQQVTLSCSPISGHRSVSWYQQTPGQGLQFLFEYFSETQRNKGNFPGRFSGRQFSNSRSEMNVSTLELGDSALYLCASKVGVAKETQYFGPGTRLLVL.

The rearrangement uses TRBV5-6 and TRBJ2-3; D unresolved. There are 12 residues in the CDR3. Per the germline V gene, CDR1 is SGHDT and CDR2 is YYEEEE. V was pared by 4 bases and J by 6 bases, with 9 bases between. The CDR3 sequence is CASSKEWDTQYF. Here the CDR3 DNA reads TGTGCCAGCAGCAAAGAGTGGGATACGCAGTATTTT.

V usage is TRBV10-2 and J usage is TRBJ2-7, with TRBD1 matching 9 bases. The germline V gene encodes CDR1 WSHSY and CDR2 SAAADI. J was trimmed by 3 bases and V by 3 bases; bases with no gene match: 6. This CDR3 is 15 amino acids long. CDR3 DNA sequence: TGCGCCAGCAGTGACCAAGGACAGGGGAACTACGAGCAGTACTTC. Translating it yields CASSDQGQGNYEQYF.

V is TRBV7-8 and J is TRBJ2-7, with a possible D match to TRBD2 (5 bases). This CDR3 has 15 residues. CDR1 is SGHVS and CDR2 is FQNEAQ in the germline V gene. V lost 1 base, J lost 0 bases, and 10 bases lay in between. CDR3 region: CASSLGGQSSYEQYF. The DNA of the CDR3 is TGTGCCAGCAGCTTAGGCGGGCAGAGCTCCTACGAGCAGTACTTC.

This clone was counted only a few times. The chain combines TRBV19 with TRBJ1-1, with D perhaps matching TRBD1 (6 bases). Trimming left V 5 bases short and J 1 base short, with 17 bases between. This CDR3 region has 16 residues. Germline V gene lookup returns CDR1 LNHDA and CDR2 SQIVND (reference sequence). CDR3 loop: CASSFLYRARNTEAFF. The CDR3, as DNA: TGTGCCAGTAGTTTCCTGTACAGGGCAAGGAACACTGAAGCTTTCTTT.

The chain uses TRBV29-1 and TRBJ1-2; D is perhaps TRBD1 (5 bases). The V and J ends lost 6 bases and 3 bases respectively, with 17 bases between them. Looked up from germline, CDR1 is SQVTM and CDR2 is ANQGSEA. This CDR3 contains 14 residues. The CDR3: CSVTGGREDYGYTF. For the CDR3, the DNA is TGCAGCGTCACGGGAGGCAGGGAGGACTATGGCTACACCTTC.

The chain uses TRBV5-1 and TRBJ1-1; D is unresolved. CDR1 is SGHRS, CDR2 YFSETQ, per germline. This CDR3 is 13 amino acids long. Trimming took 0 bases from V and 1 from J, leaving 4 bases between them. The CDR3 nucleotides read TGCGCCAGCAGCTTGGACTCGAACACTGAAGCTTTCTTT. Translated, it gives CASSLDSNTEAFF.

A remark on this clone: Mismatch with germline at one junction end may stem from a read error. The gene calls are TRBV7-7 and TRBJ2-7, with 7 bases aligning to TRBD2. CDR1 and CDR2 from the germline V gene are SSHAT and FNYEAQ (reference sequence). CDR3 length: 13 amino acids. This CDR3 is CASSFEREGEQYF. The CDR3 DNA sequence: TGTGCTAGCAGCTTCGAGAGGGAGGGCGAGCAGTACTTC. Together with reference TRBV7-7 and TRBJ2-7, the CDR3 gives the full variable domain: GAGVSQSPRYKVTKRGQDVTLRCDPISSHATLYWYQQALGQGPEFLTYFNYEAQPDKSGLPSDRFSAERPEGSISTLTIQRTEQRDSAMYRCASSFEREGEQYFGPGTRLTVT.

The table lists this clone with a few counts. The rearrangement joins TRBV4-2 to TRBJ1-4, with D hard to call. Germline assignment: CDR1 LGHNA and CDR2 YNFKEQ. Trimming cost V 2 bases and J 0 bases, with 10 bases left between them. This CDR3 comprises 16 residues. In DNA form, the CDR3 reads TGTGCCAGCAGCCAAAAGGGCCGTGCAACTAATGAAAAACTGTTTTTT. Protein: CASSQKGRATNEKLFF.

This clone was counted a single time. The rearrangement links TRBV19 to TRBJ1-2; a weak D match, TRBD1 (5 bases). The CDR3 is made up of 13 amino acids. The V end was cut by 3 bases, the J end by 8 bases, with 13 bases between. Per germline, CDR1 LNHDA and CDR2 SQIVND (reference sequence). The CDR3 reads CASSIQGLGGYTF. CDR3 DNA sequence: TGTGCCAGTAGTATCCAGGGATTAGGGGGCTACACCTTC.

V usage is TRBV15 and J usage is TRBJ2-3, with 7 bases matching TRBD1. The CDR3 sequence is 14 residues long. J lost 4 bases, V lost 9 bases, and 10 bases had no gene match. Germline CDR1 and CDR2: LNHNV and YYDKDF (reference sequence). The CDR3 sequence is CATKLRGFADTQYF. The CDR3 DNA reads TGTGCCACTAAACTCAGGGGGTTCGCAGATACGCAGTATTTT.

The chain uses TRBV6-5 and TRBJ2-5; the D gene is possibly TRBD2 (7 bases). Germline values: CDR1 MNHEY, CDR2 SVGAGI. V lost 5 bases and J lost 5, with 15 bases in between. The CDR3 runs to 14 residues. Here the CDR3 DNA reads TGTGCCAGCAGTGGGGTGGGGGGGCTGGAGACCCAGTACTTC. This gives the protein CASSGVGGLETQYF.

The V gene is TRBV4-2, the J gene TRBJ2-1, with 11 bases identical to TRBD2. Per germline, CDR1 LGHNA and CDR2 YNFKEQ. After removal of 1 base from V and 8 bases from J, the junction contained 7 bases not matched to a gene. This CDR3 contains 16 residues. The CDR3: CASSQGNSGGGHEQFF. CDR3 DNA sequence: TGTGCCAGCAGCCAAGGTAATAGCGGGGGGGGCCATGAGCAGTTCTTC.

This chain links TRBV25-1 with TRBJ2-7, with TRBD1 as a possible D gene (6 bases). CDR1 MGHDK and CDR2 SYGVNS come from the germline V gene. V gave up 3 bases and J gave up 3 bases, with 9 bases separating them. The CDR3 has 13 amino acids. DNA for the CDR3: TGTGCCAGCAGTGAGGGGGCGCTCTACGAGCAGTACTTC. Translated: CASSEGALYEQYF.

The V call is TRBV11-3, the J call TRBJ2-7; D gene ambiguous. Germline V gives CDR1 SGHNT, CDR2 YENEEA. CDR3 length: 12 residues. The ends were cut back, 5 bases at V and 7 bases at J, with 12 bases in the middle. Here the CDR3 reads CASSDRMEEQYF. The CDR3, as DNA: TGTGCCAGCAGCGATAGGATGGAGGAGCAGTACTTC.

The chain combines TRBV5-6 with TRBJ2-1; the D gene is possibly TRBD1 (6 bases). Trimming took off 6 bases at V and 0 bases at J, with 16 bases between the two ends. Germline V gives CDR1 SGHDT, CDR2 YYEEEE. The CDR3 extends over 16 amino acids. This chain's CDR3 is CASISIQGSSYNEQFF. CDR3 sequence (DNA): TGTGCCAGCATCAGTATACAGGGAAGCTCCTACAATGAGCAGTTCTTC.

The V call is TRBV7-2, the J call TRBJ1-2, with 7 bases lining up with TRBD1. Germline CDR1 reads SGHTA; CDR2 reads FQGNSA. Trimming cost V 5 bases and J 8 bases; bases outside gene matches: 14. CDR3 length: 15 amino acids. The CDR3 coding sequence is TGTGCCAGCAGCCCAAAGGGACAGCCAGAGGAGGGCTACACCTTC. It translates to CASSPKGQPEEGYTF. Full variable domain (remainder filled in from reference TRBV7-2 and TRBJ1-2): GAGVSQSPSNKVTEKGKDVELRCDPISGHTALYWYRQSLGQGLEFLIYFQGNSAPDKSGLPSDRFSAERTGGSVSTLTIQRTQQEDSAVYLCASSPKGQPEEGYTFGSGTRLTVV.

The chain recombines TRBV19 with TRBJ1-2, with a possible D match to TRBD1 (5 bases). This CDR3 has 11 residues. The V and J ends lost 4 bases and 5 bases respectively, with 5 bases between them. CDR1 LNHDA and CDR2 SQIVND come from the germline V gene (reference sequence). The CDR3 bases are TGTGCCAGTAGTACAGGGTATGGCTACACCTTC. It specifies CASSTGYGYTF.

This chain links TRBV7-9 with TRBJ2-5, with D possibly TRBD1 on 5 matching bases. The CDR3 is 15 amino acids. Germline values: CDR1 SEHNR, CDR2 FQNEAQ (reference sequence). Trimming removed 2 bases from V and 5 bases from J, with 15 bases in between. The CDR3 protein is CASSLIGATRETQYF. CDR3 sequence (DNA): TGTGCCAGCAGCTTAATAGGGGCCACGAGGGAGACCCAGTACTTC.

This clone was seen only a few times. This chain uses TRBV4-3 with TRBJ2-2, with D possibly matching TRBD2 (5 bases). The V end was cut by 4 bases, the J end by 2 bases, with 11 bases between. This CDR3 is 15 amino acids long. Germline V gene lookup returns CDR1 LGHNA and CDR2 YSLEER. The CDR3 nucleotides read TGCGCCAGCAGCCGGGTCGGGATAAACACCGGGGAGCTGTTTTTT. This gives the protein CASSRVGINTGELFF.

Remarks on this clone: Mismatch with germline at one junction end may stem from a read error. V is TRBV7-7 and J is TRBJ2-2; D assignment may be TRBD1 or TRBD2 (5 bases each). The CDR3 runs to 14 residues. The V gene's germline CDR1 is SSHAT and CDR2 FNYEAQ (reference sequence). This CDR3 is CASSLGTAGGELFF. The DNA for the CDR3 is TGTGCTAGCAGCTTAGGGACCGCGGGCGGGGAGCTGTTTTTT.

The chain has TRBV15 and TRBJ2-1; 9 nucleotides agree with TRBD2. J lost 8 bases, V lost 0 bases, and 2 bases had no gene match. This CDR3 has 14 amino acids. Germline CDR1 LNHNV, CDR2 YYDKDF (reference sequence). CDR3 loop: CATSREQRGDEQFF. The CDR3 DNA reads TGTGCCACCAGCAGAGAGCAGCGGGGGGATGAGCAGTTCTTC.

V gene TRBV19 combines with J gene TRBJ1-1, with 7 bases identical to TRBD1. Germline V CDR1 and CDR2: LNHDA, SQIVND (reference sequence). The CDR3 consists of 15 residues. After removal of 6 bases from V and 2 bases from J, the junction contained 9 bases not matched to a gene. For the CDR3, the DNA is TGTGCCAGTAGATTAAACCCAGGGGGTAACACTGAAGCTTTCTTT. Its protein product is CASRLNPGGNTEAFF.